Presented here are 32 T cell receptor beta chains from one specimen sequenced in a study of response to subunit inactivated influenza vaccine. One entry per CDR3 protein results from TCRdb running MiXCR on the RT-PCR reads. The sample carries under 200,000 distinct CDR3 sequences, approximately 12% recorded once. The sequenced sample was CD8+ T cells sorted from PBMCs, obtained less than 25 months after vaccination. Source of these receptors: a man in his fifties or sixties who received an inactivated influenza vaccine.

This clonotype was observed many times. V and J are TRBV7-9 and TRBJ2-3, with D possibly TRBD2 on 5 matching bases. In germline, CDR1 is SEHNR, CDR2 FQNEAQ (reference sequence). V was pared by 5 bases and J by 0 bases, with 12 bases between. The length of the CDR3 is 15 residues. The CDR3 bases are TGTGCCAGCAGCCCCAGGACTTCTAGCACAGATACGCAGTATTTT. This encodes CASSPRTSSTDTQYF.

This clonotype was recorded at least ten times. The CDR3 region has the DNA TGCGCCAGCAGCTTGGCCATCGGAGAGCAGTACTTC. Residues: CASSLAIGEQYF. J is TRBJ2-7 and V is TRBV5-1; D remains unclear. This CDR3 contains 12 residues. Looked up from germline, CDR1 is SGHRS and CDR2 is YFSETQ. Between the trimmed V and J ends, which lost 0 bases and 7 bases, there was a span of 8 bases.

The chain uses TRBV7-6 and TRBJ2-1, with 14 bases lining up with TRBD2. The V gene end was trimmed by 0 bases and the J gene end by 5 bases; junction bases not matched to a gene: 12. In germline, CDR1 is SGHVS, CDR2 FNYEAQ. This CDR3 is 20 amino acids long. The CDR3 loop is CASSLAGFIGTSGGDNEQFF. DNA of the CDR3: TGTGCCAGCAGCTTAGCGGGCTTTATTGGGACTAGCGGGGGAGACAATGAGCAGTTCTTC.

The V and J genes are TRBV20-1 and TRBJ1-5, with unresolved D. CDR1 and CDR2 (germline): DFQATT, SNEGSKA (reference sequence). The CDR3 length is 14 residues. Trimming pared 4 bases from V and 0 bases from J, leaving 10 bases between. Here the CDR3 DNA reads TGCAGTGCTAAGGGCGAATATAGCAATCAGCCCCAGCATTTT. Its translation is CSAKGEYSNQPQHF.

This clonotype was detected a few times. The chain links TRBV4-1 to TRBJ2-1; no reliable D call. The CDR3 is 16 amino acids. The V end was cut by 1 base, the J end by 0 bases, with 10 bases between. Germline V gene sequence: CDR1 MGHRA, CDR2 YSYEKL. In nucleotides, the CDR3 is TGCGCCAGCAGCCAAGTAATGAGGAGCTCCTACAATGAGCAGTTCTTC. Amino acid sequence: CASSQVMRSSYNEQFF.

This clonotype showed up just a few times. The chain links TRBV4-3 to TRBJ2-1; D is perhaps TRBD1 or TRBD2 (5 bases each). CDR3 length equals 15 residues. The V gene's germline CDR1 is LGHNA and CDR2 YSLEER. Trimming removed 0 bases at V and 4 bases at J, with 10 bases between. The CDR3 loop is CASSQEGDEYNEQFF. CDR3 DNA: TGCGCCAGCAGCCAAGAAGGGGACGAGTACAATGAGCAGTTCTTC.

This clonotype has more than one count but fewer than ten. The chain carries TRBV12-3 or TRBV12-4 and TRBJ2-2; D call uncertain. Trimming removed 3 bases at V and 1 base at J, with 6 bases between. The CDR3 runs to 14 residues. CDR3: CASSFLLNTGELFF. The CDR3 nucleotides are TGTGCCAGCAGTTTCTTGCTGAACACCGGGGAGCTGTTTTTT.

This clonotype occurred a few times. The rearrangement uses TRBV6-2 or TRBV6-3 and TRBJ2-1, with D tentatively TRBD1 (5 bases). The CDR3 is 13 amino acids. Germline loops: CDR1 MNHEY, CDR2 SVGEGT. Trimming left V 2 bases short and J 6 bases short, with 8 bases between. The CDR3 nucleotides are TGTGCCAGCAGTTACGATCAGGGCAATGAGCAGTTCTTC. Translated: CASSYDQGNEQFF.

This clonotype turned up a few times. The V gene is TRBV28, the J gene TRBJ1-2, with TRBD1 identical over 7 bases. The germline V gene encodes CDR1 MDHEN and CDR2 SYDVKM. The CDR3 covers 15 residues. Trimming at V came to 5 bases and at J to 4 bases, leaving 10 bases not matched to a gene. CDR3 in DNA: TGTGCCAGCAGTCCCGGACAGGCCGGGGGCTATGGCTACACCTTC. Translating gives CASSPGQAGGYGYTF.

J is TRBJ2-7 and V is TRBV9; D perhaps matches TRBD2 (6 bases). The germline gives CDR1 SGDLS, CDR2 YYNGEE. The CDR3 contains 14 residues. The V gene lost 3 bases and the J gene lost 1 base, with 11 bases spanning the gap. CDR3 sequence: CASSARDWSYEQYF. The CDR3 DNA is TGTGCCAGCAGCGCTCGGGACTGGTCCTACGAGCAGTACTTC. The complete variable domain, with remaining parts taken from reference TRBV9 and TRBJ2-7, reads DSGVTQTPKHLITATGQRVTLRCSPRSGDLSVYWYQQSLDQGLQFLIQYYNGEERAKGNILERFSAQQFPDLHSELNLSSLELGDSALYFCASSARDWSYEQYFGPGTRLTVT.

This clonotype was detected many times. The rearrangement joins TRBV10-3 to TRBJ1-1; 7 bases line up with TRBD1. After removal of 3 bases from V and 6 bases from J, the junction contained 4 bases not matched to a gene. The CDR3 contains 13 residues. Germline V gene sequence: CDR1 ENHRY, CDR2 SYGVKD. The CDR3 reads CAISDPGTAEAFF. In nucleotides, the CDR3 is TGTGCCATCAGTGACCCCGGGACAGCTGAAGCTTTCTTT.

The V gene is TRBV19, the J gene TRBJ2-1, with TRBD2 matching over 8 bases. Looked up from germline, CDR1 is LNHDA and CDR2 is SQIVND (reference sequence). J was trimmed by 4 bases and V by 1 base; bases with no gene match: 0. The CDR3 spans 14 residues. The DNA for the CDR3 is TGTGCCAGTAGTATAGTAGCGGGGTACAATGAGCAGTTCTTC. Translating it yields CASSIVAGYNEQFF.

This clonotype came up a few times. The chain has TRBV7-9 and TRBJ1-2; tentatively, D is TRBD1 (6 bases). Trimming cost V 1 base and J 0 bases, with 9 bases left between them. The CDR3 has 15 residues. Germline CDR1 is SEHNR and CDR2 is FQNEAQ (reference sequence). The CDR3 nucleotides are TGTGCCAGCAGCTTAGACAGGGAAACTAACTATGGCTACACCTTC. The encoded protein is CASSLDRETNYGYTF.

DNA of the CDR3: TGTGCCTGGAGCCCGGGACTAGCGGGGGGAGATACGCAGTATTTT. Amino acid sequence: CAWSPGLAGGDTQYF. J is TRBJ2-3 and V is TRBV30, with 15 positions matching TRBD2. The CDR3 is 15 residues long. Per the germline V gene, CDR1 is GTSNPN and CDR2 is SVGIG (reference sequence). V trimming: 3 bases; J trimming: 5 bases; junction bases outside the gene matches: 3.

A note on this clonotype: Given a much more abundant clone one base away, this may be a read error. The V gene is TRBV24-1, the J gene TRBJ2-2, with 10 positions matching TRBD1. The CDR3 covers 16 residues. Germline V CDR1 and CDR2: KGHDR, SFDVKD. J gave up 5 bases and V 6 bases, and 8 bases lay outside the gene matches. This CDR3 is CATSFSTGGITGELFF. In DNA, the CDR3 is TGTGCCACCAGTTTTTCGACAGGGGGCATAACCGGGGAGCTGTTTTTT.

CDR3 sequence: CASSPDLLLLGGELFF. The CDR3 DNA is TGCGCCAGCAGCCCTGACTTGCTACTGCTCGGCGGGGAGCTGTTTTTT. The chain combines TRBV5-1 with TRBJ2-2; D not resolved. V was trimmed by 4 bases and J by 7 bases, leaving 20 bases between them. The CDR3 consists of 16 residues. Germline values: CDR1 SGHRS, CDR2 YFSETQ.

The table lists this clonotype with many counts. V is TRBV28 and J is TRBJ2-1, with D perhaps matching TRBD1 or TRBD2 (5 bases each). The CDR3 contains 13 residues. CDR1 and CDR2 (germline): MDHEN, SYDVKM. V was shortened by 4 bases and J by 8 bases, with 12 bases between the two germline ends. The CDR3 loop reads CASSSPVGDEQFF. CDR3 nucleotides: TGTGCCAGCAGTTCTCCTGTGGGGGATGAGCAGTTCTTC. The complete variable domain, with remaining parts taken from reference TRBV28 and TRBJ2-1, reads DVKVTQSSRYLVKRTGEKVFLECVQDMDHENMFWYRQDPGLGLRLIYFSYDVKMKEKGDIPEGYSVSREKKERFSLILESASTNQTSMYLCASSSPVGDEQFFGPGTRLTVL.

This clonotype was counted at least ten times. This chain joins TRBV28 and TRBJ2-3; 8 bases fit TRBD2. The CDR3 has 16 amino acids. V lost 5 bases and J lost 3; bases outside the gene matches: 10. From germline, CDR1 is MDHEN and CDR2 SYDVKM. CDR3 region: CASSLVTSGITDTQYF. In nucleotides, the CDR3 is TGTGCCAGCAGTCTCGTTACTAGCGGCATTACAGATACGCAGTATTTT.

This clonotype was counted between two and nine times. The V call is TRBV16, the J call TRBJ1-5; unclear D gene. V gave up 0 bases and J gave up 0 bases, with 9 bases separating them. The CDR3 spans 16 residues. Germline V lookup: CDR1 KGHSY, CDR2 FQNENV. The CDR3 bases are TGTGCCAGCAGCCAATCGGGAGGTTATAGCAATCAGCCCCAGCATTTT. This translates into CASSQSGGYSNQPQHF.

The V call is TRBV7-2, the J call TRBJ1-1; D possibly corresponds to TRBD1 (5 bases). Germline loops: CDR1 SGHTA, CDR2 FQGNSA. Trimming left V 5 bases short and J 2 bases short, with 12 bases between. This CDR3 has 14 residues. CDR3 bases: TGTGCCAGCAGCGCCGACAGCACCAACACTGAAGCTTTCTTT. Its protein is CASSADSTNTEAFF.

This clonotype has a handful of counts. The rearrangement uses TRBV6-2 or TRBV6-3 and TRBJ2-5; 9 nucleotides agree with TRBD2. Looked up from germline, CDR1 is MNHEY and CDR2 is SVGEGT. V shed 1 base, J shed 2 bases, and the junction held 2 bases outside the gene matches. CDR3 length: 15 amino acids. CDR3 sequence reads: CASSYWAGGQETQYF. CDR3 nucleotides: TGTGCCAGCAGTTACTGGGCGGGAGGGCAAGAGACCCAGTACTTC.

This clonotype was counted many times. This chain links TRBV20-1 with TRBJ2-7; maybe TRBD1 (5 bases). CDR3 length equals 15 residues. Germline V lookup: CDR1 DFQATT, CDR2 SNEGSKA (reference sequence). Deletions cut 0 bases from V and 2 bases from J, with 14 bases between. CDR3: CSARDHRTSAYEQYF. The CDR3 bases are TGCAGTGCTAGAGATCACAGGACAAGCGCCTACGAGCAGTACTTC.

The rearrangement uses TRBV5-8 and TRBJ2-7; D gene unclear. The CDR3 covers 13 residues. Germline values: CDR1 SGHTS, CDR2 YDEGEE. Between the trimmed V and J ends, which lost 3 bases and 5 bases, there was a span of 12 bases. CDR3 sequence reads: CASSSPDHDEQYF. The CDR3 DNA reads TGTGCCAGCAGCTCCCCCGACCACGACGAGCAGTACTTC.

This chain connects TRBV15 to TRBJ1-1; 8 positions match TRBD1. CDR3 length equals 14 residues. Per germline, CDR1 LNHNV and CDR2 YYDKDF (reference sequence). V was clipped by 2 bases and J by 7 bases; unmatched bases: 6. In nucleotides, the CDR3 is TGTGCCACCAGCAGAACGGACAGGGTCAGTGAAGCTTTCTTT. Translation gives CATSRTDRVSEAFF.

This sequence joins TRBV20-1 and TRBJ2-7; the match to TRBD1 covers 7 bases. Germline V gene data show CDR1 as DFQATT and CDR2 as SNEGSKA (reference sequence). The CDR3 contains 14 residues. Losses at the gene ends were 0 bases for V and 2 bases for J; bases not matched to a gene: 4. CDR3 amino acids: CSARDWGQTYEQYF. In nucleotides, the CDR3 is TGCAGTGCTAGAGATTGGGGACAGACCTACGAGCAGTACTTC.

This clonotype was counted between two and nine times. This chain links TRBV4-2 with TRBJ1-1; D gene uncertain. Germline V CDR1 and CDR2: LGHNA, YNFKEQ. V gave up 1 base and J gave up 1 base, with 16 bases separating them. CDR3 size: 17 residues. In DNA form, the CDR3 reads TGTGCCAGCAGCCAAGGTCCTCGAGTGAACGGGAACACTGAAGCTTTCTTT. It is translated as CASSQGPRVNGNTEAFF.

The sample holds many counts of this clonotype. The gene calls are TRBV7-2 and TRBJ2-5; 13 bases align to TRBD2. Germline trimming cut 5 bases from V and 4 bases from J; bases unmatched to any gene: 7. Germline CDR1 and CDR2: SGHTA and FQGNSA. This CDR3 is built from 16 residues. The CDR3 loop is CASSLTGLAGLETQYF. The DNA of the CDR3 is TGTGCCAGCAGCCTCACGGGACTAGCGGGGCTAGAGACCCAGTACTTC.

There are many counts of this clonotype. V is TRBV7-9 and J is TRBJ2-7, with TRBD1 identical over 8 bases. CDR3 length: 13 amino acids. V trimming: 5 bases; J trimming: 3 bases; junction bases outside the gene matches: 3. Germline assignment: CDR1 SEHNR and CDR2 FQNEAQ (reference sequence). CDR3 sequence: CASSIGQGYEQYF. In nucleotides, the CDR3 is TGTGCCAGCAGCATCGGACAGGGCTACGAGCAGTACTTC.

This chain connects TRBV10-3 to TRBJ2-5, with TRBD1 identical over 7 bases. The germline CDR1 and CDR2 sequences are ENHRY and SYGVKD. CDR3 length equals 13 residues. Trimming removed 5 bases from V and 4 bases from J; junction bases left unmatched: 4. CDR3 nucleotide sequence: TGTGCCATCAGTCGGGCAGGGGGAGAGACCCAGTACTTC. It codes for CAISRAGGETQYF.

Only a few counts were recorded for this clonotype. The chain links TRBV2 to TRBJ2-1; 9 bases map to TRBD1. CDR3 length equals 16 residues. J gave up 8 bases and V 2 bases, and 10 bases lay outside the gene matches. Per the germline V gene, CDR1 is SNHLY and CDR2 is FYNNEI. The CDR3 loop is CASSEIPGTGLDEQFF. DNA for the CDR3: TGTGCCAGCAGTGAAATCCCCGGGACAGGGTTGGATGAGCAGTTCTTC.

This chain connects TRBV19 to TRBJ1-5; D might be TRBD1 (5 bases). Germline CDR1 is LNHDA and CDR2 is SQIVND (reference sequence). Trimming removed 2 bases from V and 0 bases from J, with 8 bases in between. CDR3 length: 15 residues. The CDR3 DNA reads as TGTGCCAGTAGTATATCAGGGATTAGCAATCAGCCCCAGCATTTT. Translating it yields CASSISGISNQPQHF.

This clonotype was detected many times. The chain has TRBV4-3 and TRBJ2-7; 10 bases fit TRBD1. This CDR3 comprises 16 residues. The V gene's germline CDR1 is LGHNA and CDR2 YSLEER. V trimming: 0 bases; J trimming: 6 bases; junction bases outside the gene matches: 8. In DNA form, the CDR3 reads TGCGCCAGCAGCCAAGAGTTTGACAGGGGGCAAAGCGAGCAGTACTTC. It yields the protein CASSQEFDRGQSEQYF.